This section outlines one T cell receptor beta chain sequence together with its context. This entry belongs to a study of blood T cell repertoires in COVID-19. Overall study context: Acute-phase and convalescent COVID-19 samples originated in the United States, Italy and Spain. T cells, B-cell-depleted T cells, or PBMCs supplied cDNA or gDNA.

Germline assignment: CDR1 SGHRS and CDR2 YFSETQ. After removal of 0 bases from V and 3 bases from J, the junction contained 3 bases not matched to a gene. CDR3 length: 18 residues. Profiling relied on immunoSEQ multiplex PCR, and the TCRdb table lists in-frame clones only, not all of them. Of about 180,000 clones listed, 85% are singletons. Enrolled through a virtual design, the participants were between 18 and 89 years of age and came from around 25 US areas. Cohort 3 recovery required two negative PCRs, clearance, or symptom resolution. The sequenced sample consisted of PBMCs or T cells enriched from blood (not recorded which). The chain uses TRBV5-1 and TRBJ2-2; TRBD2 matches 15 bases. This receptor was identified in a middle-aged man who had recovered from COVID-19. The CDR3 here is CASSLEGLAGGYTGELFF. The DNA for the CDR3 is TGCGCCAGCAGCTTGGAAGGACTAGCGGGAGGGTACACCGGGGAGCTGTTTTTT.